The 31 T cell receptor beta chains presented below share a single source sample, sequenced in a study of T cells in Graves' hyperthyroidism and ophthalmopathy. RNA transcripts provided the source from which TCR beta CDR3 regions were amplified. An initial round of RT-PCR targeting the TCR CDR3 relied on the HTBI primer set. In TCRdb, the multiplex PCR reads were re-called with MiXCR into one record per CDR3 protein. Altogether 300,000 or so distinct CDR3 sequences are present, approximately 22% being singletons, with the ten largest covering about 50%. Sequencing input: blood. These receptors were taken from a woman aged 45-65 years with Graves' hyperthyroidism.

J is TRBJ2-3 and V is TRBV28, with D perhaps matching TRBD1 (5 bases). The CDR3 is made up of 15 amino acids. Germline values: CDR1 MDHEN, CDR2 SYDVKM. V was shortened by 4 bases and J by 5 bases, with 16 bases between the two germline ends. The CDR3 loop reads CASSSPAGRRDTQYF. CDR3 nucleotide sequence: TGTGCCAGCAGTTCCCCAGCAGGGCGGAGAGATACGCAGTATTTT.

This clonotype was counted only a few times. The chain couples TRBV9 to TRBJ2-4; 7 bases line up with TRBD2. The CDR3 is 15 residues long. V was pared by 3 bases and J by 1 base, with 4 bases of the junction left unmatched. In germline, CDR1 is SGDLS, CDR2 YYNGEE. The DNA for the CDR3 is TGTGCCAGCAGCGGTAGGGAGGGGGCCAAAAACATTCAGTACTTC. Translation: CASSGREGAKNIQYF.

This clonotype was seen more than once but under ten times. The chain combines TRBV14 with TRBJ1-1, with TRBD1 matching 7 bases. The CDR3 totals 15 residues. Trimming took 5 bases from V and 2 from J; bases not matched to a gene: 8. CDR1 and CDR2 (germline): SGHDN, FVKESK. The DNA of the CDR3 is TGTGCCAGCAGCGGGGGACAGAACCTCAACACTGAAGCTTTCTTT. Translation: CASSGGQNLNTEAFF.

This clonotype was seen many times. V and J are TRBV10-3 and TRBJ2-2; 7 bases match TRBD2. CDR1 is ENHRY, CDR2 SYGVKD, per germline. Trimming at V came to 7 bases and at J to 4 bases, leaving 6 bases not matched to a gene. This CDR3 has 14 amino acids. In nucleotides, the CDR3 is TGTGCCATCAACCCGGGGGAGGGCACCGGGGAGCTGTTTTTT. Amino acids: CAINPGEGTGELFF.

The chain recombines TRBV6-1 with TRBJ2-1, with 10 nucleotides matching TRBD1. Losses at the gene ends were 6 bases for V and 4 bases for J; bases not matched to a gene: 6. Germline assignment: CDR1 MNHNS and CDR2 SASEGT. The CDR3 consists of 15 residues. In DNA form, the CDR3 reads TGTGCCAGCAGGACCGGACAGGGGGTATACAATGAGCAGTTCTTC. Protein sequence: CASRTGQGVYNEQFF.

The sample holds a few counts of this clonotype. The chain combines TRBV28 with TRBJ1-2, with 7 positions matching TRBD1. The CDR3 extends over 16 amino acids. Germline CDR1 is MDHEN and CDR2 is SYDVKM. The junction had 13 bases not matched to a gene; V was cut back by 5 bases and J by 4 bases. The CDR3: CASSPGGQLTFYGYTF. Here the CDR3 DNA reads TGTGCCAGCAGTCCGGGGGGACAGCTAACTTTCTATGGCTACACCTTC.

The gene calls are TRBV13 and TRBJ1-4; no firm D call. This CDR3 contains 17 residues. Per the germline V gene, CDR1 is PRHDT and CDR2 is FYEKMQ (reference sequence). Trimming cost V 2 bases and J 0 bases, with 13 bases left between them. CDR3 sequence reads: CASSLRVSGSTNEKLFF. The CDR3 DNA reads TGTGCCAGCAGCTTACGGGTTTCTGGGTCAACTAATGAAAAACTGTTTTTT.

The rearrangement links TRBV18 to TRBJ2-5, with D perhaps matching TRBD2 (7 bases). V lost 7 bases and J lost 1, with 13 bases in between. Germline assignment: CDR1 KGHSH and CDR2 LQKENI. The CDR3 has 14 amino acids. DNA of the CDR3: TGTGCCAGCTGTACGGGGGGCCTCCAAGAGACCCAGTACTTC. This translates into CASCTGGLQETQYF.

This clonotype was seen many times. J is TRBJ2-3 and V is TRBV7-8; 13 bases map to TRBD2. With 5 bases clipped from V and 6 bases from J, the junction kept 11 bases outside the gene matches. Looked up from germline, CDR1 is SGHVS and CDR2 is FQNEAQ. This CDR3 region has 17 residues. The CDR3 sequence: CASSPRTSGSFPDTQYF. CDR3 DNA sequence: TGTGCCAGCAGCCCTCGGACTAGCGGGAGTTTTCCCGATACGCAGTATTTT. Combining the CDR3 with reference TRBV7-8 and TRBJ2-3 gives the whole variable domain GAGVSQSPRYKVAKRGQDVALRCDPISGHVSLFWYQQALGQGPEFLTYFQNEAQLDKSGLPSDRFFAERPEGSVSTLKIQRTQQEDSAVYLCASSPRTSGSFPDTQYFGPGTRLTVL.

In its sample, this clonotype was seen many times. This rearrangement joins TRBV7-9 to TRBJ2-7; no clear D gene. CDR3 size: 14 residues. V was trimmed by 1 base and J by 3 bases, leaving 10 bases between them. The V gene's germline CDR1 is SEHNR and CDR2 FQNEAQ (reference sequence). The CDR3 sequence is CASSLGQTVYEQYF. In DNA, the CDR3 is TGTGCCAGCAGCTTAGGCCAGACCGTCTACGAGCAGTACTTC.

This clonotype was counted at least ten times. The V and J genes are TRBV7-2 and TRBJ2-2; D perhaps matches TRBD2 (6 bases). V lost 7 bases and J lost 6, with 12 bases in between. There are 13 residues in the CDR3. CDR1 is SGHTA, CDR2 FQGNSA, per germline. CDR3 amino acids: CASNRLEPGELFF. As DNA, the CDR3 is TGTGCCAGCAACCGACTAGAGCCCGGGGAGCTGTTTTTT.

This clonotype was detected many times. The chain is built from TRBV20-1 and TRBJ2-1, with 8 bases aligning to TRBD1. The CDR3 has 15 amino acids. Losses at the gene ends were 7 bases for V and 7 bases for J; bases not matched to a gene: 15. In germline, CDR1 is DFQATT, CDR2 SNEGSKA (reference sequence). CDR3 loop: CSVPRRGRVVNEQFF. DNA of the CDR3: TGCAGTGTCCCACGCAGGGGGCGCGTTGTTAATGAGCAGTTCTTC.

Ten or more counts support this clonotype. The chain joins TRBV6-1 to TRBJ2-5; no clear D gene. V lost 7 bases, J lost 7 bases, and 19 bases lay in between. This CDR3 is built from 14 residues. Germline values: CDR1 MNHNS, CDR2 SASEGT. This CDR3 is CASTLDRSGWTQYF. The CDR3 DNA reads TGTGCCAGCACCTTGGACCGGTCGGGTTGGACCCAGTACTTC.

Regarding this clonotype: The junction does not match germline at one end; this may be a read error. The chain combines TRBV6-1 with TRBJ1-6; TRBD1 matches 8 bases. Germline values: CDR1 MNHNS, CDR2 SASEGT. This CDR3 comprises 15 residues. CDR3 residues: CTSSEAARGQSPLHF. CDR3 in DNA: TGTACCAGCAGTGAGGCGGCCAGGGGGCAATCACCCCTCCACTTT.

This clonotype has just a few counts. The gene calls are TRBV6-1 and TRBJ1-5, with 7 bases lining up with TRBD1. Germline assignment: CDR1 MNHNS and CDR2 SASEGT. There are 15 residues in the CDR3. V trimming: 6 bases; J trimming: 3 bases; junction bases outside the gene matches: 8. The CDR3 spells CASRWQGGPNQPQHF. The CDR3 DNA is TGTGCCAGCAGATGGCAGGGGGGACCCAATCAGCCCCAGCATTTT.

The chain is built from TRBV11-1 and TRBJ2-2, with D possibly called TRBD1 or TRBD2 (5 bases each). The CDR3 runs to 16 residues. V shed 3 bases and J shed 5 bases, with 16 bases lying between them. Germline CDR1 is SGHAT and CDR2 is FQDESV (reference sequence). The CDR3 nucleotides are TGTGCCAGCAGCTTCCCCACGGGACCCACGACCGGGGAGCTGTTTTTT. This sequence encodes CASSFPTGPTTGELFF.

The CDR3 here is CASSFGTGGIFGNQPQHF. The CDR3 nucleotides are TGTGCCAGCAGTTTTGGGACAGGGGGCATATTTGGCAATCAGCCCCAGCATTTT. The chain joins TRBV12-3 or TRBV12-4 to TRBJ1-5; 12 bases match TRBD1. This CDR3 region has 18 residues. Trimming removed 3 bases from V and 2 bases from J; junction bases left unmatched: 8.

The table lists this clonotype with many counts. The chain uses TRBV7-3 and TRBJ2-1, with D hard to call. Looked up from germline, CDR1 is SGHTA and CDR2 is FQGTGA. The CDR3 loop spans 14 amino acids. The V and J ends lost 1 base and 5 bases respectively, with 9 bases between them. The CDR3 DNA reads as TGTGCCAGCAGCTTAAATCGGCAGGACAATGAGCAGTTCTTC. As protein: CASSLNRQDNEQFF. Filled out from reference TRBV7-3 and TRBJ2-1, the complete variable domain reads GAGVSQTPSNKVTEKGKYVELRCDPISGHTALYWYRQSLGQGPEFLIYFQGTGAADDSGLPNDRFFAVRPEGSVSTLKIQRTERGDSAVYLCASSLNRQDNEQFFGPGTRLTVL.

This clonotype appeared many times. This chain joins TRBV5-1 and TRBJ1-1; tentative D call: TRBD1 (5 bases). Trimming shortened V by 0 bases and J by 11 bases, and 14 bases separated the two germline ends. CDR1 SGHRS and CDR2 YFSETQ come from the germline V gene. The CDR3 runs to 13 residues. CDR3 amino acids: CASSLAGPAGAFF. CDR3 nucleotide sequence: TGCGCCAGCAGCTTGGCAGGGCCAGCCGGGGCTTTCTTT.

This clonotype has only a few counts. The chain is built from TRBV10-2 and TRBJ2-5; TRBD1 aligns across 7 bases. The V gene end was trimmed by 6 bases and the J gene end by 5 bases; junction bases not matched to a gene: 9. Per the germline V gene, CDR1 is WSHSY and CDR2 is SAAADI. The CDR3 covers 14 residues. The CDR3 nucleotides read TGCGCCAGCAGCGGCCAGGGGGTCGGGGAGACCCAGTACTTC. Its protein is CASSGQGVGETQYF.

This clonotype was counted only a few times. The genes are TRBV5-1 and TRBJ2-2; TRBD1 agrees at 7 bases. Germline values: CDR1 SGHRS, CDR2 YFSETQ. V shed 4 bases and J 3 bases; nucleotides not matched to a gene: 6. CDR3 length: 15 residues. This chain's CDR3 is CASSLTGADTGELFF. The CDR3 nucleotides are TGCGCCAGCAGCCTAACAGGGGCAGACACCGGGGAGCTGTTTTTT.

V is TRBV10-3 and J is TRBJ2-3; no reliable D call. The germline CDR1 and CDR2 sequences are ENHRY and SYGVKD. Trimming stripped 2 bases from V and 4 bases from J, with 4 bases between. The CDR3 consists of 12 residues. CDR3 sequence reads: CAISEMADTQYF. CDR3 coding DNA: TGTGCCATCAGTGAGATGGCAGATACGCAGTATTTT.

This chain links TRBV24-1 with TRBJ2-5, with 9 bases identical to TRBD2. Germline trimming cut 5 bases from V and 4 bases from J; bases unmatched to any gene: 4. The CDR3 totals 14 residues. Germline assignment: CDR1 KGHDR and CDR2 SFDVKD. This CDR3 is CATSVGGRGETQYF. CDR3 sequence (DNA): TGTGCCACCAGTGTAGGCGGGAGGGGAGAGACCCAGTACTTC.

This clonotype was seen repeatedly, ten times or more. The chain links TRBV5-1 to TRBJ2-5; TRBD1 is a possible D gene (5 bases). Germline V lookup: CDR1 SGHRS, CDR2 YFSETQ. There are 14 residues in the CDR3. V lost 2 bases and J lost 2, with 10 bases in between. In nucleotides, the CDR3 is TGCGCCAGCAGCTTCTTGGCAGGGCAAGAGACCCAGTACTTC. This codes for CASSFLAGQETQYF.

This clonotype was seen at least ten times. The CDR3 protein is CASSPRTGNTEAFF. As DNA, the CDR3 is TGTGCCAGCAGCCCTCGGACAGGGAACACTGAAGCTTTCTTT. The chain joins TRBV19 to TRBJ1-1, with 7 bases aligning to TRBD1. This CDR3 has 14 amino acids. Looked up from germline, CDR1 is LNHDA and CDR2 is SQIVND (reference sequence). V dropped 9 bases and J dropped 1; count of bases not matched to a gene: 8.

The table lists this clonotype with many counts. The junction and the germline gene differ at one end; a read error may be behind it. The rearrangement joins TRBV3-1 to TRBJ1-2; D gene unclear. The CDR3 length is 17 residues. From germline, CDR1 is LGHDT and CDR2 YNNKEL (reference sequence). CDR3 DNA: TGTGCCAGCAGGCAAGGTCGTCGTGGACCGACTAACTATGGCTACACCTTC. Translation: CASRQGRRGPTNYGYTF.

The V and J genes are TRBV19 and TRBJ1-2; 8 bases map to TRBD1. The J segment lost 0 bases and the V segment lost 5 bases, leaving 8 bases of the junction unmatched. Germline CDR1 LNHDA, CDR2 SQIVND (reference sequence). The CDR3 loop spans 16 amino acids. CDR3 residues: CASSSTGTGSNYGYTF. As DNA, the CDR3 is TGTGCCAGTAGTTCCACGGGGACAGGTTCTAACTATGGCTACACCTTC.

This clonotype was seen repeatedly, ten times or more. This chain uses TRBV20-1 with TRBJ2-5, with 14 bases aligning to TRBD2. The CDR3 sequence is 16 residues long. Unmatched junction bases numbered 5, after V lost 1 base and J lost 4 bases. The germline CDR1 and CDR2 sequences are DFQATT and SNEGSKA (reference sequence). The CDR3 protein is CSARAGLAGGSETQYF. CDR3 sequence (DNA): TGCAGTGCTAGAGCCGGACTAGCGGGAGGTTCAGAGACCCAGTACTTC.

Many counts were recorded for this clonotype. This sequence joins TRBV2 and TRBJ1-5; D gene ambiguous. The CDR3 runs 14 residues. Germline loops: CDR1 SNHLY, CDR2 FYNNEI. The germline V and J ends were trimmed by 8 bases and 7 bases, with 18 bases remaining between them. The CDR3 reads CASWSAQLGQPQHF. The CDR3 DNA reads TGTGCCAGCTGGTCGGCTCAGTTGGGCCAGCCCCAGCATTTT.

The V and J genes are TRBV15 and TRBJ2-3; 8 bases fit TRBD2. CDR1 LNHNV and CDR2 YYDKDF come from the germline V gene (reference sequence). The CDR3 contains 14 residues. V gave up 5 bases and J gave up 6 bases; unmatched junction bases: 7. The CDR3 protein is CATSHRGGWDTQYF. CDR3 nucleotides: TGTGCCACCAGCCACCGGGGGGGATGGGATACGCAGTATTTT.

This clonotype was recorded many times. V gene TRBV4-1 combines with J gene TRBJ2-3; D is ambiguous. The germline V gene has CDR1 MGHRA and CDR2 YSYEKL. Trimming stripped 2 bases from V and 4 bases from J, with 10 bases between. This CDR3 region has 14 residues. Written as DNA, the CDR3 is TGCGCCAGCAGCCAATTGGGTTTTGCAGATACGCAGTATTTT. Protein sequence: CASSQLGFADTQYF.